The 23 T cell receptor beta chains listed next were all sequenced from one sample in a study of blood T cell repertoires in COVID-19. Profiled with immunoSEQ multiplex PCR; TCRdb holds only in-frame clones, not every one. The sample holds 70,000 or so clones, over 85% seen once. The specimen was peripheral blood. The source is a human donor in a cohort sampled during active COVID-19.

DNA of the CDR3: TGCGCCAGCAGCGGGGGCTTACAGGGGGCGCGGGGAGAGACCCAGTACTTC. Amino acids: CASSGGLQGARGETQYF. The V call is TRBV5-1, the J call TRBJ2-5; 9 bases are shared with TRBD1. The CDR3 extends over 17 amino acids. Germline CDR1 is SGHRS and CDR2 is YFSETQ. Trimming cost V 4 bases and J 4 bases; bases outside gene matches: 14.

The chain links TRBV7-6 to TRBJ2-6; a possible D gene is TRBD1 (5 bases). This CDR3 region has 16 residues. Germline assignment: CDR1 SGHVS and CDR2 FNYEAQ. Deletions cut 2 bases from V and 1 base from J, with 9 bases between. The CDR3 region has the DNA TGTGCCAGCAGCTTAATAGGGGTGTCTGGGGCCAACGTCCTGACTTTC. Amino acids: CASSLIGVSGANVLTF.

This sequence joins TRBV7-9 and TRBJ2-2; 12 bases map to TRBD2. Per germline, CDR1 SEHNR and CDR2 FQNEAQ (reference sequence). The CDR3 is 17 residues long. V shed 5 bases and J 3 bases; nucleotides not matched to a gene: 7. CDR3 coding DNA: TGTGCCAGCAGCCCACTAGCGGGAGGATTTTACACCGGGGAGCTGTTTTTT. This sequence encodes CASSPLAGGFYTGELFF.

V is TRBV10-3 and J is TRBJ2-3, with 7 bases lining up with TRBD1. J was trimmed by 1 base and V by 2 bases; bases with no gene match: 0. This CDR3 has 14 residues. Germline CDR1 ENHRY, CDR2 SYGVKD. The CDR3 loop is CAISETGGTDTQYF. The CDR3 nucleotides are TGTGCCATCAGTGAGACAGGGGGCACAGATACGCAGTATTTT.

This clone was seen once. This chain connects TRBV6-1 to TRBJ1-2, with TRBD1 matching 10 bases. This CDR3 is built from 15 residues. V lost 2 bases and J lost 6; bases outside the gene matches: 6. The germline V gene has CDR1 MNHNS and CDR2 SASEGT. This CDR3 reads CASSEQGQGGNGYTF. The CDR3 coding sequence is TGTGCCAGCAGTGAACAAGGACAGGGGGGGAATGGCTACACCTTC.

The CDR3 DNA reads as TGTGCCAGCTCACCCGGGACAGGGGACCGGAACGAGCAGTACTTC. Its translation is CASSPGTGDRNEQYF. This chain uses TRBV18 with TRBJ2-7, with 10 bases aligning to TRBD1. The germline gives CDR1 KGHSH, CDR2 LQKENI. J lost 5 bases, V lost 3 bases, and 7 bases had no gene match. The CDR3 runs to 15 residues.

This clone was found once. The V call is TRBV28, the J call TRBJ2-2, with a weak D call TRBD2 (5 bases). V was clipped by 6 bases and J by 4 bases, with 21 bases between them. The CDR3 sequence is 17 residues long. The germline V gene encodes CDR1 MDHEN and CDR2 SYDVKM. This chain's CDR3 is CASRGVEWERSTGELFF. The CDR3 nucleotides read TGTGCCAGCAGGGGTGTTGAGTGGGAGAGGTCCACCGGGGAGCTGTTTTTT.

V gene TRBV7-2 combines with J gene TRBJ2-7; TRBD1 matches 7 bases. The CDR3 consists of 12 residues. J gave up 5 bases and V 5 bases, and 3 bases lay outside the gene matches. Germline V lookup: CDR1 SGHTA, CDR2 FQGNSA. In DNA form, the CDR3 reads TGTGCCAGCAGCCAACAGGGGAACGAGCAGTACTTC. It is translated as CASSQQGNEQYF.

The gene calls are TRBV6-6 and TRBJ2-5; TRBD1 agrees at 8 bases. CDR1 is MNHNY, CDR2 SVGAGI, per germline (reference sequence). The CDR3 is 15 amino acids. The junction had 4 bases not matched to a gene; V was cut back by 2 bases and J by 2 bases. The CDR3 bases are TGTGCCAGCAGTTACGGGGACAGGACTCAAGAGACCCAGTACTTC. Its protein product is CASSYGDRTQETQYF.

The V and J genes are TRBV9 and TRBJ2-3; weak D call: TRBD2 (5 bases). There are 14 residues in the CDR3. V was shortened by 4 bases and J by 3 bases, with 12 bases between the two germline ends. CDR1 and CDR2 (germline): SGDLS, YYNGEE. The CDR3 DNA reads TGTGCCAGCAGCACCCTCGGCGGGACAGATACGCAGTATTTT. This translates into CASSTLGGTDTQYF.

The chain recombines TRBV5-4 with TRBJ1-1; 7 bases line up with TRBD1. The CDR3 is made up of 16 amino acids. Trimming took 3 bases from V and 0 from J; bases not matched to a gene: 8. CDR1 and CDR2 from the germline V gene are SGHNT and YYREEE (reference sequence). This CDR3 reads CASSSGNRGLNTEAFF. Written as DNA, the CDR3 is TGTGCCAGCAGCTCAGGAAACAGGGGATTGAACACTGAAGCTTTCTTT.

V is TRBV5-1 and J is TRBJ2-5; 9 bases agree with TRBD2. The trim removed 0 bases at V and 4 bases at J, leaving 7 bases unmatched. Germline V gene data show CDR1 as SGHRS and CDR2 as YFSETQ. CDR3 length equals 16 residues. The CDR3 sequence: CASSLAGGRDGETQYF. CDR3 DNA sequence: TGCGCCAGCAGCTTGGCGGGCGGGAGGGACGGAGAGACCCAGTACTTC.

The chain uses TRBV15 and TRBJ1-4; D may be TRBD1 (6 bases). Trimming pared 4 bases from V and 8 bases from J, leaving 8 bases between. Germline loops: CDR1 LNHNV, CDR2 YYDKDF (reference sequence). The CDR3 has 12 residues. In DNA form, the CDR3 reads TGTGCCACCAGCACAGGGGAGGAAAAACTGTTTTTT. Residues: CATSTGEEKLFF.

The genes are TRBV11-2 and TRBJ2-7; 14 bases are a match to TRBD2. In germline, CDR1 is SGHAT, CDR2 FQNNGV. The trim removed 4 bases at V and 5 bases at J, leaving 4 bases unmatched. This CDR3 has 15 amino acids. As DNA, the CDR3 is TGTGCCAGCAGCTGGGGGACTAGCGGGAGCAACGAGCAGTACTTC. Encoded protein: CASSWGTSGSNEQYF.

V and J are TRBV6-5 and TRBJ1-6; D ambiguous. CDR3 length equals 16 residues. V lost 0 bases, J lost 5 bases, and 11 bases lay in between. The germline V gene has CDR1 MNHEY and CDR2 SVGAGI. The CDR3 spells CASSYSSTGNNSPLHF. As DNA, the CDR3 is TGTGCCAGCAGTTACTCGTCGACGGGGAATAATTCACCCCTCCACTTT.

The V call is TRBV3-1 (or the pseudogene TRBV3-2), the J call TRBJ2-7; D unclear. With 3 bases removed from V and 2 bases from J, the gap between germline ends came to 8 bases. The germline V gene encodes CDR1 LGHDT and CDR2 YNNKEL (reference sequence). This CDR3 has 13 residues. For the CDR3, the DNA is TGTGCCAGCAGCCAGGCTCCAACCTACGAGCAGTACTTC. Its protein product is CASSQAPTYEQYF.

This clone showed up just once. The chain joins TRBV5-6 to TRBJ2-7; 9 bases line up with TRBD1. The CDR3 has 14 amino acids. Germline trimming cut 4 bases from V and 8 bases from J; bases unmatched to any gene: 10. Germline CDR1 SGHDT, CDR2 YYEEEE. CDR3 sequence: CASSGRDRVPQQYF. Here the CDR3 DNA reads TGTGCCAGCAGCGGTAGGGACAGGGTACCCCAGCAGTACTTC.

The gene calls are TRBV19 and TRBJ2-1; tentatively, D is TRBD1 (6 bases). V lost 6 bases to trimming and J lost 1 base, with 16 bases between them. The CDR3 sequence is 16 residues long. CDR1 is LNHDA and CDR2 is SQIVND in the germline V gene (reference sequence). The CDR3 DNA reads TGTGCCAGTAGCAGACGGGTCAGGGGATCCTACAATGAGCAGTTCTTC. It yields the protein CASSRRVRGSYNEQFF.

The gene calls are TRBV28 and TRBJ2-7; 9 nucleotides agree with TRBD2. The CDR3 extends over 13 amino acids. Germline V CDR1 and CDR2: MDHEN, SYDVKM. The CDR3 bases are TGTTGCGGGAGGGCAACCTATCATAAGGAGCAGTACTTC. Translating it yields CCGRATYHKEQYF.

The gene calls are TRBV11-3 and TRBJ2-7; 7 nucleotides match TRBD1. V dropped 2 bases and J dropped 7; count of bases not matched to a gene: 5. The germline gives CDR1 SGHNT, CDR2 YENEEA. The CDR3 runs to 13 residues. The CDR3 nucleotides read TGTGCCAGCAGCTTAAAGGGGGCTAGGGAGCAGTACTTC. This encodes CASSLKGAREQYF.

The V call is TRBV19, the J call TRBJ2-2; 10 bases match TRBD2. This CDR3 comprises 16 residues. CDR1 is LNHDA and CDR2 is SQIVND in the germline V gene (reference sequence). V lost 4 bases, J lost 7 bases, and 9 bases stayed unmatched. The CDR3 region has the DNA TGTGCCAGTAGTAGTAGGCTAGCGGGAGTGATCGGGGAGCTGTTTTTT. It encodes CASSSRLAGVIGELFF.

V is TRBV7-2 and J is TRBJ2-1, with TRBD2 identical over 10 bases. The CDR3 sequence is 19 residues long. V trimming: 4 bases; J trimming: 1 base; junction bases outside the gene matches: 13. From germline, CDR1 is SGHTA and CDR2 FQGNSA. As DNA, the CDR3 is TGTGCCAGCAGCTCCCATCTAGCGGGAGTTATTCGTTCCTACAATGAGCAGTTCTTC. It specifies CASSSHLAGVIRSYNEQFF.

The chain has TRBV7-3 and TRBJ1-3; 7 bases align to TRBD1. V lost 5 bases and J lost 2; bases outside the gene matches: 9. The CDR3 runs 16 residues. Germline V lookup: CDR1 SGHTA, CDR2 FQGTGA. CDR3: CASSPQTGNAGNTIYF. In DNA, the CDR3 is TGTGCCAGCAGCCCCCAGACAGGGAACGCTGGAAACACCATATATTTT.